The clone carrying this TCR beta chain was counted ten times or more. What it binds is unknown. The data were taken from a study of metastatic and nonmetastatic thyroid tumors. Study at large: Repertoires were compared across blood and tumor or nodule tissue from malignant and benign thyroid patients. Study observations and caveats: Versus benign nodules, malignant thyroid tumors reportedly had significantly higher TCR beta diversity, in blood and tumor.

Original processing notes: The distant-metastasis classifier for papillary thyroid cancer was built from CDR3 differences across clinicopathological groups. MiXCR reprocessed the PCR reads for TCRdb. The V and J calls come from TCRdb's annotation, not from the publication. This sample carries tens of thousands of clones, over 10% of them seen once, and the ten largest clones take around 9%. Patients were all untreated before their thyroid surgery. The sequence was obtained from a male donor with papillary thyroid cancer or a benign thyroid nodule (not recorded which). Some clones in this sample may be carry-over from other donors' samples. Sequencing was performed on blood.

CDR3 sequence: CASSIGQGNTEAFF. CDR3 in DNA: TGTGCCAGTAGTATTGGACAGGGAAACACTGAAGCTTTCTTT. V usage is TRBV19 and J usage is TRBJ1-1, with 8 bases aligning to TRBD1. The CDR3 totals 14 residues. Looked up from germline, CDR1 is LNHDA and CDR2 is SQIVND (reference sequence). V was pared by 3 bases and J by 2 bases, with 2 bases of the junction left unmatched.